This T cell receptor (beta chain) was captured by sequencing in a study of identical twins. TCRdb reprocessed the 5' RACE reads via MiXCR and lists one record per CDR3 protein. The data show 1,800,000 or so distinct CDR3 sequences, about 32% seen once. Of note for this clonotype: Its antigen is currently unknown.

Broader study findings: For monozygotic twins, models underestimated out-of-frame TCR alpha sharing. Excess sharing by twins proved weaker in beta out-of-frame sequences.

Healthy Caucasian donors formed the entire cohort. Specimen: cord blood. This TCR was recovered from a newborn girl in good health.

The DNA of the CDR3 is TGTGCCAGCAGCTCCAGACAGGGACTAGGAGATGGCTACACCTTC. It is translated as CASSSRQGLGDGYTF. The gene calls are TRBV7-2 and TRBJ1-2; 7 bases align to TRBD1. The germline CDR1 and CDR2 sequences are SGHTA and FQGNSA. The length of the CDR3 is 15 residues. The ends lost 4 bases at V and 6 bases at J; junction bases unmatched: 11.